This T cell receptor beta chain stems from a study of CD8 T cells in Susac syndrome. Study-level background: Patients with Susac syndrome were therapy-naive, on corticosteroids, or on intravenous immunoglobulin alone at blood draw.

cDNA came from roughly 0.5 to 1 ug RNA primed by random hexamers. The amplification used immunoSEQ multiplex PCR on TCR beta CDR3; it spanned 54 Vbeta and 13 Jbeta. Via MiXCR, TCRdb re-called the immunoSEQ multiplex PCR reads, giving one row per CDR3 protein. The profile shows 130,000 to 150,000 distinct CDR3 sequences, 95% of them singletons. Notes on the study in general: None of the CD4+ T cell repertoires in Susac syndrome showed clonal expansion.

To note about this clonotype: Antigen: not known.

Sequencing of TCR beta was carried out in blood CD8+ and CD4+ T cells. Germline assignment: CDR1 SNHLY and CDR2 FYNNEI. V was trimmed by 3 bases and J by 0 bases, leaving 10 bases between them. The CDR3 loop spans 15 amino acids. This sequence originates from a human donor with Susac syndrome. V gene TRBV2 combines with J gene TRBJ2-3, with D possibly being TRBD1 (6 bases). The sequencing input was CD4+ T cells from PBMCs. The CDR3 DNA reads TGTGCCAGCAGTGACCCAGGGGCGAGCACAGATACGCAGTATTTT. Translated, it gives CASSDPGASTDTQYF. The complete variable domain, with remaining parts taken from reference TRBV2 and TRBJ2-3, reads EPEVTQTPSHQVTQMGQEVILRCVPISNHLYFYWYRQILGQKVEFLVSFYNNEISEKSEIFDDQFSVERPDGSNFTLKIRSTKLEDSAMYFCASSDPGASTDTQYFGPGTRLTVL.